The following is a T cell receptor (beta chain) sequence with its context. The antigen remains undetermined. This specimen belongs to a study of response to subunit inactivated influenza vaccine. General study findings and limits: There was a suggestion from the authors that each seasonal influenza vaccination recruits few new T cells.

TCRdb used MiXCR to reprocess the RT-PCR reads, holding one entry per CDR3 protein. The repertoire includes roughly 170,000 distinct CDR3 sequences, about 9% of them detected once, and roughly a tenth sits in the top ten. The CDR3 is made up of 17 amino acids. Germline lookup yields CDR1 LNHNV and CDR2 YYDKDF (reference sequence). J was trimmed by 8 bases and V by 2 bases; bases with no gene match: 15. The chain carries TRBV15 and TRBJ2-1; 7 bases line up with TRBD2. The sample consisted of non-naive T cells sorted from PBMCs, taken on the day of vaccination. The TCR was taken from a man in his forties or fifties who received an inactivated influenza vaccine. Written as DNA, the CDR3 is TGTGCCACCAGCAGACCCCACATTGGGCTTGCGGGGGATGAGCAGTTCTTC. It encodes CATSRPHIGLAGDEQFF.